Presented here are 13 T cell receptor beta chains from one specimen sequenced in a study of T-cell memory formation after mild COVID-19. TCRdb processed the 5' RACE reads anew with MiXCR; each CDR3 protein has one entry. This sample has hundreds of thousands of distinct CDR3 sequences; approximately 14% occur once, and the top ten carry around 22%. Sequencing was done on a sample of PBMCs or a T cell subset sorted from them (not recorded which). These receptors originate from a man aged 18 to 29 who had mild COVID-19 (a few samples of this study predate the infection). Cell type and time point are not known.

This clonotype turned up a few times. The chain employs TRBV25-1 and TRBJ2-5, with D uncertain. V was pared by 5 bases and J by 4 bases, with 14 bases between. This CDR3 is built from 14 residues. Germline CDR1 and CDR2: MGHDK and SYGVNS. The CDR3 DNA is TGTGCCAGCAGTCGGATCTCCTCGGGAGAGACCCAGTACTTC. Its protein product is CASSRISSGETQYF.

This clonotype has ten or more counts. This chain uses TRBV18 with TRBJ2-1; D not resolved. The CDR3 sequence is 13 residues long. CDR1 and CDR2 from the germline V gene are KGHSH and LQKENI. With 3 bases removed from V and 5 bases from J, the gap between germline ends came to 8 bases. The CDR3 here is CASSPANHNEQFF. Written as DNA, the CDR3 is TGTGCCAGCTCACCGGCCAACCACAATGAGCAGTTCTTC. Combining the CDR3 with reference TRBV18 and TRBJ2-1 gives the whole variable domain NAGVMQNPRHLVRRRGQEARLRCSPMKGHSHVYWYRQLPEEGLKFMVYLQKENIIDESGMPKERFSAEFPKEGPSILRIQQVVRGDSAAYFCASSPANHNEQFFGPGTRLTVL.

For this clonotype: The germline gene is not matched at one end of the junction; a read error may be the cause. The CDR3 DNA reads as TGTGCCAGCGGTTTACAGGGGCGGAATGAGCAGTTCTTC. This gives the protein CASGLQGRNEQFF. The chain recombines TRBV12-3 or TRBV12-4 with TRBJ2-1; 7 bases fit TRBD1. This CDR3 is 13 amino acids long.

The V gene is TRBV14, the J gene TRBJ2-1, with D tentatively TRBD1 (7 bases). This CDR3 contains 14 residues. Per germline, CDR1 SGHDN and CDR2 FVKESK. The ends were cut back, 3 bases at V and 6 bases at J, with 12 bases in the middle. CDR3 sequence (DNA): TGTGCCAGCAGCCAGGGGCAGGGGGGCAATGAGCAGTTCTTC. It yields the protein CASSQGQGGNEQFF.

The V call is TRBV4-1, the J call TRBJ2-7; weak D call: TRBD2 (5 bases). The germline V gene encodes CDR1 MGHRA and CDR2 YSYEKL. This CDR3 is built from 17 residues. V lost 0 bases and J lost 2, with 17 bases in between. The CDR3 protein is CASSQELPMSGTYEQYF. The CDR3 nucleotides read TGCGCCAGCAGCCAAGAATTGCCAATGTCGGGGACCTACGAGCAGTACTTC.

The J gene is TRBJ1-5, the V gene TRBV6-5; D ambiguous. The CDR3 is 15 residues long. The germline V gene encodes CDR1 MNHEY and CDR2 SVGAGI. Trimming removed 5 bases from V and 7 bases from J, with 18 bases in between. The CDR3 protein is CASSPQTPWAQPQHF. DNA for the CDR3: TGTGCCAGCAGTCCCCAGACACCCTGGGCACAGCCCCAGCATTTT.

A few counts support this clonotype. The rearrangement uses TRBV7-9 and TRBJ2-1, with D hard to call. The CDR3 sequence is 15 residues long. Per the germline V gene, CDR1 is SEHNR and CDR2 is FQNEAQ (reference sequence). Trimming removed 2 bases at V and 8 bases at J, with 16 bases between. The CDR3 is CASSLNVGGIDEQFF. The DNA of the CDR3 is TGTGCCAGCAGCTTAAATGTAGGCGGTATTGATGAGCAGTTCTTC.

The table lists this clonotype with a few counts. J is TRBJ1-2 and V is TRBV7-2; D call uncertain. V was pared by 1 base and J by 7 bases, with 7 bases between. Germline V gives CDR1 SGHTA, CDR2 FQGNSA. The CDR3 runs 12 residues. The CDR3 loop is CASSLDLPGYTF. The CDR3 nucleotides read TGTGCCAGCAGCTTAGATCTCCCTGGCTACACCTTC.

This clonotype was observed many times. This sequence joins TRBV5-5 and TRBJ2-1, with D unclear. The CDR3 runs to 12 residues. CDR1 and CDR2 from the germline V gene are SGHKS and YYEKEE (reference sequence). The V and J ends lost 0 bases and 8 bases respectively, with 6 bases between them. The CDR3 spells CASSLAGYEQFF. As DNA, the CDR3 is TGTGCCAGCAGCTTGGCGGGTTATGAGCAGTTCTTC.

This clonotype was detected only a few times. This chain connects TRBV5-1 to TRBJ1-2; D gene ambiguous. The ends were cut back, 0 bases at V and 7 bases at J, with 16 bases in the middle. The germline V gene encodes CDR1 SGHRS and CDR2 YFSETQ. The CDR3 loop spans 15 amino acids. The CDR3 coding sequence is TGCGCCAGCAGCTTGGAAGTAGGTGACCCTAGTGGCTACACCTTC. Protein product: CASSLEVGDPSGYTF.

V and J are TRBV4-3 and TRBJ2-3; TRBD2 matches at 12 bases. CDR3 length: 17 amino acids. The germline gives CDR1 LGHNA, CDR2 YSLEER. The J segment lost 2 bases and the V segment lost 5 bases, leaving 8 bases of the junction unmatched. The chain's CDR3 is CASSVQSSGGATDTQYF. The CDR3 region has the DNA TGCGCCAGCAGCGTACAATCTAGCGGGGGGGCCACAGATACGCAGTATTTT.

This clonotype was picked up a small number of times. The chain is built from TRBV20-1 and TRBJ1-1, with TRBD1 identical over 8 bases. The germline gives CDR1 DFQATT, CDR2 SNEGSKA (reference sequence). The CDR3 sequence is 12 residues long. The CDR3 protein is CRPDRGRPEAFF. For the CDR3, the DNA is TGCAGACCCGACAGGGGAAGACCTGAAGCTTTCTTT.

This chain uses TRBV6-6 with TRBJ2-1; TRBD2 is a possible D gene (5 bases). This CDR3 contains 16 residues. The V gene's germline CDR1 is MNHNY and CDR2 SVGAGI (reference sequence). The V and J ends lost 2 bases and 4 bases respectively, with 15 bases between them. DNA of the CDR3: TGTGCCAGCAGTTACGCTGACCCGGACTCTTACAATGAGCAGTTCTTC. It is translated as CASSYADPDSYNEQFF.